These 21 T cell receptor beta chains share one sample of origin, sequenced in a study of T cell responses to AZD1222 COVID-19 vaccine. The method was immunoSEQ multiplex PCR; TCRdb's version includes in-frame clones alone and lacks a portion of them. This table holds more than 90,000 clones, approximately 84% found once. The sequenced sample was peripheral blood, obtained on day 0 of AZD1222 vaccination. The receptors shown here come from an adult in good health.

The chain has TRBV24-1 and TRBJ1-2; D ambiguous. Germline V gene lookup returns CDR1 KGHDR and CDR2 SFDVKD. This CDR3 comprises 9 residues. V shed 12 bases and J shed 8 bases, with 9 bases lying between them. This chain's CDR3 is CAVPRGYTF. The CDR3 DNA is TGTGCCGTACCGAGGGGCTACACCTTC.

This chain connects TRBV21-1 to TRBJ2-7; no DNA check was done on the table's D call, TRBD2. TRBV21-1 is a pseudogene. This CDR3 spans 15 amino acids. CDR3: CASSKQLETGYEQYF. Written as DNA, the CDR3 is TGTGCCAGCAGCAAACAACTTGAGACGGGCTACGAGCAGTACTTC.

This clone was seen just once. The chain couples TRBV3-1 (or the pseudogene TRBV3-2) to TRBJ1-6; TRBD1 might be the D (5 bases). Trimming shortened V by 4 bases and J by 10 bases, and 17 bases separated the two germline ends. Germline assignment: CDR1 LGHDT and CDR2 YNNKEL (reference sequence). CDR3 length equals 15 residues. CDR3 sequence reads: CASSREPGLGSPLHF. As DNA, the CDR3 is TGTGCCAGCAGCCGAGAACCAGGGTTAGGATCACCCCTCCACTTT.

This rearrangement joins TRBV7-9 to TRBJ1-2; TRBD1 aligns across 11 bases. CDR1 and CDR2 (germline): SEHNR, FQNEAQ (reference sequence). CDR3 size: 16 residues. V lost 7 bases and J lost 3; bases outside the gene matches: 10. The CDR3 sequence: CASNLNRDRGYYGYTF. The CDR3 coding sequence is TGTGCCAGCAACCTAAACCGGGACAGGGGGTACTATGGCTACACCTTC.

The rearrangement links TRBV28 to TRBJ1-2, with D unclear. V was cut by 5 bases and J by 4 bases, with 14 bases left in between. Germline V gives CDR1 MDHEN, CDR2 SYDVKM. The CDR3 runs to 14 residues. This chain's CDR3 is CASSPRASLYGYTF. The CDR3 nucleotides read TGTGCCAGCAGTCCTCGGGCCAGTCTCTATGGCTACACCTTC.

The chain employs TRBV3-1 (or the pseudogene TRBV3-2) and TRBJ2-5; 10 positions match TRBD2. V shed 1 base and J 5 bases; nucleotides not matched to a gene: 7. From germline, CDR1 is LGHDT and CDR2 YNNKEL (reference sequence). The CDR3 length is 16 residues. The CDR3 loop is CASSQGVLAGEETQYF. The CDR3 coding sequence is TGTGCCAGCAGCCAAGGGGTCCTAGCGGGGGAGGAGACCCAGTACTTC.

This clone was observed a few times. The chain recombines TRBV3-1 (or the pseudogene TRBV3-2) with TRBJ2-5; 9 bases are a match to TRBD1. The V and J ends lost 5 bases and 5 bases, in that order; junction bases with no gene match: 12. The CDR3 length is 16 residues. The germline V gene has CDR1 LGHDT and CDR2 YNNKEL (reference sequence). CDR3 in amino acids: CASSLFLTGGWETQYF. CDR3 DNA sequence: TGTGCCAGCAGCTTATTCCTCACAGGGGGCTGGGAGACCCAGTACTTC.

The V and J genes are TRBV29-1 and TRBJ1-1; D unclear. There are 18 residues in the CDR3. Germline CDR1 and CDR2: SQVTM and ANQGSEA. With 4 bases removed from V and 6 bases from J, the gap between germline ends came to 30 bases. For the CDR3, the DNA is TGCAGCGTTGGAAAAGGTTTTTTGGTCTCCAGGATGATCCCTGAAGCTTTCTTT. Translation: CSVGKGFLVSRMIPEAFF. Complete variable domain (other parts from reference TRBV29-1 and TRBJ1-1): SAVISQKPSRDICQRGTSLTIQCQVDSQVTMMFWYRQQPGQSLTLIATANQGSEATYESGFVIDKFPISRPNLTFSTLTVSNMSPEDSSIYLCSVGKGFLVSRMIPEAFFGQGTRLTVV.

The rearrangement joins TRBV18 to TRBJ2-2, with 11 positions matching TRBD2. The CDR3 is 18 residues long. Germline V gene data show CDR1 as KGHSH and CDR2 as LQKENI. J lost 4 bases, V lost 2 bases, and 9 bases had no gene match. As DNA, the CDR3 is TGTGCCAGCTCACCATTCCTAGCGGGAGGTAGTATCACCGGGGAGCTGTTTTTT. Its protein is CASSPFLAGGSITGELFF. Based on the CDR3 plus reference TRBV18 and TRBJ2-2, the full variable domain is NAGVMQNPRHLVRRRGQEARLRCSPMKGHSHVYWYRQLPEEGLKFMVYLQKENIIDESGMPKERFSAEFPKEGPSILRIQQVVRGDSAAYFCASSPFLAGGSITGELFFGEGSRLTVL.

The chain recombines TRBV5-4 with TRBJ2-3, with D uncertain. V was trimmed by 2 bases and J by 6 bases, leaving 13 bases between them. Per germline, CDR1 SGHNT and CDR2 YYREEE (reference sequence). The CDR3 has 14 residues. CDR3 nucleotides: TGTGCCAGCAGCTTAGGGTCGGAGAAGGATACGCAGTATTTT. This encodes CASSLGSEKDTQYF.

This chain links TRBV19 with TRBJ1-1; D gene ambiguous. The CDR3 is made up of 13 amino acids. Germline CDR1 is LNHDA and CDR2 is SQIVND (reference sequence). The V end was cut by 3 bases, the J end by 0 bases, with 5 bases between. The DNA for the CDR3 is TGTGCCAGTAGTATCTTTCTGAACACTGAAGCTTTCTTT. Its translation is CASSIFLNTEAFF.

V and J are TRBV28 and TRBJ1-2, with D hard to call. In germline, CDR1 is MDHEN, CDR2 SYDVKM. The CDR3 runs to 12 residues. V lost 4 bases, J lost 7 bases, and 10 bases lay in between. The CDR3: CASSSPHGGYTF. The CDR3 nucleotides are TGTGCCAGCAGTTCCCCCCACGGTGGCTACACCTTC.

V and J are TRBV29-1 and TRBJ2-5; unclear D gene. The V end was cut by 4 bases, the J end by 5 bases, with 8 bases between. The CDR3 length is 11 residues. The germline CDR1 and CDR2 sequences are SQVTM and ANQGSEA. CDR3 amino acids: CSVVLGETQYF. The CDR3 DNA sequence: TGCAGCGTTGTACTTGGGGAGACCCAGTACTTC.

The chain has TRBV20-1 and TRBJ1-1; D is undetermined. The germline gives CDR1 DFQATT, CDR2 SNEGSKA (reference sequence). The CDR3 has 8 amino acids. The CDR3 DNA reads as TGCAGCACGGACTGGGTTTTCTTT. This gives the protein CSTDWVFF.

The chain recombines TRBV9 with TRBJ2-1, with a possible D match to TRBD2 (6 bases). Trimming took 4 bases from V and 12 from J, leaving 23 bases between them. The CDR3 contains 15 residues. Germline assignment: CDR1 SGDLS and CDR2 YYNGEE. The chain's CDR3 is CASSPNAGPPPGQFF. The CDR3 coding sequence is TGTGCCAGCAGCCCGAACGCGGGGCCCCCCCCGGGGCAGTTCTTC.

CDR3 sequence: CASSPASGGELFF. The CDR3 region has the DNA TGTGCCAGCAGCCCAGCCTCGGGCGGGGAGCTGTTTTTT. The chain uses TRBV21-1 and TRBJ2-2; the tabulated D call, TRBD2, remains unverified against the DNA. TRBV21-1 is deemed a pseudogene. This CDR3 region has 13 residues.

Ten or more counts support this clone. The genes are TRBV9 and TRBJ1-3; TRBD1 matches 8 bases. This CDR3 is built from 15 residues. Germline values: CDR1 SGDLS, CDR2 YYNGEE. V was pared by 4 bases and J by 5 bases, with 8 bases of the junction left unmatched. This CDR3 is CASSSRQGQRNTIYF. As DNA, the CDR3 is TGTGCCAGCAGCTCACGACAGGGGCAGAGAAACACCATATATTTT.

The V call is TRBV7-2, the J call TRBJ2-7; D gene ambiguous. V was shortened by 0 bases and J by 0 bases, with 9 bases between the two germline ends. The CDR3 runs to 15 residues. In germline, CDR1 is SGHTA, CDR2 FQGNSA. The CDR3 DNA reads as TGTGCCAGCAGCTTAGCGCTCCTAAGCTCCTACGAGCAGTACTTC. Translated: CASSLALLSSYEQYF.

The V gene is TRBV12-3 or TRBV12-4, the J gene TRBJ1-6; TRBD1 is a possible D gene (5 bases). The length of the CDR3 is 13 residues. V was cut by 5 bases and J by 7 bases, with 9 bases left in between. CDR3 loop: CASSEGPNSPLHF. In DNA form, the CDR3 reads TGTGCCAGCAGTGAGGGACCAAATTCACCCCTCCACTTT.

The chain is built from TRBV9 and TRBJ2-1; D possibly matches TRBD1 or TRBD2 (5 bases each). This CDR3 region has 17 residues. Germline V lookup: CDR1 SGDLS, CDR2 YYNGEE. V lost 3 bases to trimming and J lost 8 bases, with 24 bases between them. CDR3 protein: CASSASFGATFKDEQFF. In DNA, the CDR3 is TGTGCCAGCAGCGCCTCCTTCGGGGCCACCTTTAAGGATGAGCAGTTCTTC.

The CDR3 nucleotides are TGTGCCAGCACCATCCGGGGCAGGGACAATCAGCCCCAGCATTTT. Protein sequence: CASTIRGRDNQPQHF. The chain links TRBV5-8 to TRBJ1-5, with TRBD1 as a possible D gene (5 bases). The V end lost 6 bases, the J end lost 3 bases, and 16 bases lay between the germline ends. Germline V CDR1 and CDR2: SGHTS, YDEGEE. This CDR3 spans 15 amino acids.